The 25 T cell receptor beta chains listed next were all sequenced from one sample in a study of blood T cell repertoires in COVID-19 (dated by TCRdb to the early 2020s). Library prep was done by the immunoSEQ multiplex PCR assay. The table was pulled from immuneACCESS by TCRdb, which kept in-frame rearrangements only. Such tables lose some clones; where checked, under half of the loss comes from unresolved V genes, and the rest has no known cause. This sample has about 410,000 clones in its table, and about 88% of those were observed once. Of the sample, 1.5% to 1.9% falls within the top ten clones. Sample: peripheral blood. All receptors come from a woman aged 40 to 49 with COVID-19, enrolled during active disease.

The CDR3: CASSHRGIGQPQHF. CDR3 sequence (DNA): TGTGCCAGCAGCCACAGGGGAATCGGGCAGCCCCAGCATTTT. V is TRBV3-1 (or the pseudogene TRBV3-2) and J is TRBJ1-5; D might be TRBD1 (6 bases). The CDR3 is 14 residues long. CDR1 is LGHDT and CDR2 is YNNKEL in the germline V gene (reference sequence). With 3 bases removed from V and 7 bases from J, the gap between germline ends came to 13 bases.

The V and J genes are TRBV30 and TRBJ1-5; D unresolved. Germline V lookup: CDR1 GTSNPN, CDR2 SVGIG (reference sequence). Trimming removed 2 bases from V and 3 bases from J, with 14 bases in between. The CDR3 has 15 amino acids. CDR3 residues: CAWSPGYRDNQPQHF. The CDR3, as DNA: TGTGCCTGGAGTCCGGGGTATCGTGACAATCAGCCCCAGCATTTT.

The chain combines TRBV7-3 with TRBJ2-3; unclear D gene. The CDR3 has 12 residues. Germline-derived CDR1 and CDR2 are SGHTA and FQGTGA. V was shortened by 4 bases and J by 4 bases, with 6 bases between the two germline ends. CDR3: CASSSSSDTQYF. CDR3 DNA sequence: TGTGCCAGCAGCTCGAGCTCAGATACGCAGTATTTT.

The V call is TRBV5-1, the J call TRBJ1-1, with D possibly being TRBD1 (5 bases). Trimming stripped 3 bases from V and 5 bases from J, with 11 bases between. The CDR3 contains 13 residues. Germline assignment: CDR1 SGHRS and CDR2 YFSETQ. CDR3 protein: CASSWTKGTEAFF. The CDR3 nucleotides are TGCGCCAGCAGCTGGACAAAAGGGACTGAAGCTTTCTTT.

This CDR3 reads CASSFSAGATDTQYF. In DNA form, the CDR3 reads TGTGCCAGCAGTTTCTCCGCGGGCGCCACAGATACGCAGTATTTT. V and J are TRBV27 and TRBJ2-3; possibly TRBD2 for D (5 bases). Germline assignment: CDR1 MNHEY and CDR2 SMNVEV (reference sequence). The CDR3 extends over 15 amino acids. With 3 bases removed from V and 2 bases from J, the gap between germline ends came to 12 bases.

The gene calls are TRBV5-6 and TRBJ1-2; no clear D gene. The CDR3 has 17 amino acids. Trimming left V 1 base short and J 0 bases short, with 16 bases between. In germline, CDR1 is SGHDT, CDR2 YYEEEE. The CDR3 here is CASSLTSNPLANYGYTF. Here the CDR3 DNA reads TGTGCCAGCAGCTTGACTTCCAACCCGTTAGCTAACTATGGCTACACCTTC.

The chain combines TRBV10-3 with TRBJ1-6; D ambiguous. Trimming removed 0 bases from V and 7 bases from J, with 4 bases in between. CDR3 length: 13 amino acids. Looked up from germline, CDR1 is ENHRY and CDR2 is SYGVKD. As DNA, the CDR3 is TGTGCCATCAGTGAGTCGGAGAATTCACCCCTCCACTTT. It codes for CAISESENSPLHF.

The rearrangement links TRBV19 to TRBJ1-2; D call uncertain. CDR1 and CDR2 (germline): LNHDA, SQIVND (reference sequence). The CDR3 is 16 residues long. V was shortened by 4 bases and J by 3 bases, with 18 bases between the two germline ends. The CDR3 region has the DNA TGTGCCAGTAGTACTTTCCCCAGTTCGATCGACTATGGCTACACCTTC. This gives the protein CASSTFPSSIDYGYTF.

V usage is TRBV7-8 and J usage is TRBJ2-5; 7 nucleotides agree with TRBD1. Germline-derived CDR1 and CDR2 are SGHVS and FQNEAQ. The V gene end was trimmed by 5 bases and the J gene end by 1 base; junction bases not matched to a gene: 1. The CDR3 spans 13 residues. The CDR3 spells CASSRQGQETQYF. In DNA, the CDR3 is TGTGCCAGCAGCCGACAGGGCCAAGAGACCCAGTACTTC.

This chain connects TRBV7-2 to TRBJ1-1, with 8 bases matching TRBD1. This CDR3 is built from 16 residues. V lost 3 bases and J lost 1; bases outside the gene matches: 7. Germline CDR1 SGHTA, CDR2 FQGNSA. CDR3 nucleotide sequence: TGTGCCAGCAGCTTGGCGACAGGGGCCCGGAACACTGAAGCTTTCTTT. Protein sequence: CASSLATGARNTEAFF.

This clone has a single count. The J gene is TRBJ1-6, the V gene TRBV4-3, with D unclear. V was pared by 3 bases and J by 0 bases, with 6 bases between. CDR1 is LGHNA and CDR2 is YSLEER in the germline V gene. There are 15 residues in the CDR3. This chain's CDR3 is CASSQRSSYNSPLHF. DNA of the CDR3: TGCGCCAGCAGCCAGAGGAGCTCCTATAATTCACCCCTCCACTTT.

This clone was counted a single time. V usage is TRBV3-1 (or the pseudogene TRBV3-2) and J usage is TRBJ1-4; D is possibly TRBD1 (5 bases). Germline V gives CDR1 LGHDT, CDR2 YNNKEL (reference sequence). This CDR3 comprises 17 residues. The V and J ends lost 0 bases and 5 bases respectively, with 16 bases between them. CDR3 region: CASSQDQGVRKNEKLFF. In nucleotides, the CDR3 is TGTGCCAGCAGCCAAGATCAAGGGGTCAGGAAAAATGAAAAACTGTTTTTT.

The gene calls are TRBV30 and TRBJ1-2; D is possibly TRBD1 (5 bases). CDR3 length: 14 residues. Germline CDR1 GTSNPN, CDR2 SVGIG (reference sequence). V lost 3 bases, J lost 4 bases, and 15 bases lay in between. The CDR3 is CAWSEGVYTYGYTF. Written as DNA, the CDR3 is TGTGCCTGGAGCGAAGGGGTCTACACCTATGGCTACACCTTC.

The chain combines TRBV28 with TRBJ1-1, with 10 bases lining up with TRBD1. The CDR3 has 16 residues. Germline CDR1 is MDHEN and CDR2 is SYDVKM. V shed 6 bases, J shed 0 bases, and the junction held 7 bases outside the gene matches. Here the CDR3 reads CASRVGDRGMNTEAFF. CDR3 nucleotide sequence: TGTGCCAGCAGGGTAGGGGACAGGGGCATGAACACTGAAGCTTTCTTT. Full variable domain (missing parts from reference TRBV28 and TRBJ1-1): DVKVTQSSRYLVKRTGEKVFLECVQDMDHENMFWYRQDPGLGLRLIYFSYDVKMKEKGDIPEGYSVSREKKERFSLILESASTNQTSMYLCASRVGDRGMNTEAFFGQGTRLTVV.

This chain joins TRBV19 and TRBJ2-3; 9 bases map to TRBD1. The CDR3 spans 17 residues. The J segment lost 8 bases and the V segment lost 5 bases, leaving 17 bases of the junction unmatched. CDR1 and CDR2 (germline): LNHDA, SQIVND (reference sequence). The CDR3 DNA sequence: TGTGCCAGTAGTCCACTTCTTACCGGGACAGGGTTGGGTACGCAGTATTTT. As protein: CASSPLLTGTGLGTQYF.

The chain has TRBV9 and TRBJ2-3; 9 nucleotides match TRBD2. V lost 2 bases to trimming and J lost 4 bases; unmatched junction nucleotides: 5. Germline CDR1 SGDLS, CDR2 YYNGEE. This CDR3 comprises 15 residues. The CDR3 protein is CASSVSGGGADTQYF. The CDR3, as DNA: TGTGCCAGCAGCGTTAGCGGGGGCGGGGCAGATACGCAGTATTTT.

This rearrangement joins TRBV9 to TRBJ1-5, with D perhaps matching TRBD1 (6 bases). The CDR3 extends over 16 amino acids. V was shortened by 4 bases and J by 2 bases, with 16 bases between the two germline ends. Per the germline V gene, CDR1 is SGDLS and CDR2 is YYNGEE. The CDR3 is CASSPTGNRGNQPQHF. CDR3 sequence (DNA): TGTGCCAGCAGCCCTACGGGGAACAGGGGCAATCAGCCCCAGCATTTT.

This clone was counted a single time. V usage is TRBV29-1 and J usage is TRBJ1-1; D gene unclear. Looked up from germline, CDR1 is SQVTM and CDR2 is ANQGSEA. V was trimmed by 7 bases and J by 6 bases, leaving 12 bases between them. The CDR3 loop spans 11 amino acids. The CDR3 DNA reads TGCAGCGCCTCCACCAACTCTGAAGCTTTCTTT. It translates to CSASTNSEAFF.

The J gene is TRBJ1-6, the V gene TRBV4-3; TRBD1 agrees at 10 bases. Unmatched junction bases numbered 2, after V lost 3 bases and J lost 6 bases. This CDR3 contains 15 residues. CDR1 is LGHNA and CDR2 is YSLEER in the germline V gene. The CDR3: CASSHRTGGNSPLHF. The DNA for the CDR3 is TGCGCCAGCAGCCACAGGACAGGGGGTAATTCACCCCTCCACTTT.

This chain joins TRBV27 and TRBJ1-5, with a possible D match to TRBD1 (6 bases). The CDR3 length is 13 residues. V was pared by 5 bases and J by 3 bases, with 8 bases between. Germline CDR1 is MNHEY and CDR2 is SMNVEV (reference sequence). The CDR3 region is CASSTGFNQPQHF. CDR3 coding DNA: TGTGCCAGCAGTACAGGGTTCAATCAGCCCCAGCATTTT.

This chain uses TRBV27 with TRBJ1-6; the D gene is possibly TRBD1 (6 bases). Germline CDR1 reads MNHEY; CDR2 reads SMNVEV (reference sequence). CDR3 length equals 13 residues. V was shortened by 5 bases and J by 14 bases, with 16 bases between the two germline ends. The CDR3 is CASSLSGVGALHF. The CDR3 DNA follows: TGTGCCAGCAGTCTCTCAGGGGTAGGGGCCCTCCACTTT.

The V call is TRBV4-2, the J call TRBJ1-4; unclear D gene. From germline, CDR1 is LGHNA and CDR2 YNFKEQ. The V end was cut by 1 base, the J end by 0 bases, with 6 bases between. This CDR3 region has 15 residues. The CDR3 DNA reads TGTGCCAGCAGCCAAGGTCCCTCAACTAATGAAAAACTGTTTTTT. It is translated as CASSQGPSTNEKLFF.

V and J are TRBV28 and TRBJ2-5; 10 bases match TRBD2. In germline, CDR1 is MDHEN, CDR2 SYDVKM. The V gene end was trimmed by 5 bases and the J gene end by 5 bases; junction bases not matched to a gene: 20. CDR3 length: 19 residues. CDR3 sequence: CASSPRGLLAGGRVETQYF. The CDR3 nucleotides read TGTGCCAGCAGTCCGCGAGGGCTCTTAGCGGGGGGCCGGGTGGAGACCCAGTACTTC.

CDR3 sequence: CASSPLRGSQGGSRDTGELFF. The CDR3 coding sequence is TGTGCCAGCAGTCCGCTGCGGGGGAGTCAGGGCGGGAGTCGGGACACCGGGGAGCTGTTTTTT. The gene calls are TRBV6-6 and TRBJ2-2, with 7 bases fitting TRBD2. From germline, CDR1 is MNHNY and CDR2 SVGAGI (reference sequence). V lost 5 bases, J lost 3 bases, and 24 bases stayed unmatched. The CDR3 covers 21 residues.

V usage is TRBV7-5 and J usage is TRBJ1-4; TRBD1, as called in the table, went unchecked against the DNA. TRBV7-5 is reported as a pseudogene. This CDR3 has 12 amino acids. CDR3 bases: TGTGCCAGAGGGCGTAACAGGGAAAAACTGTTTTTT. Amino acids: CARGRNREKLFF.